This TCR beta chain was captured in a study of blood T cells in healthy people across ages. Study-level results: Higher diversity and more naive CD4+ cells were features of long-lived donors, compared to aged donors. Reliance upon unsorted PBMCs precluded definitive naive versus antigen-experienced comparison. Naive T cell percentage showed a strong correlation with the diversity of TCR beta.

Individuals who donated were healthy Caucasians from Russia aged roughly 6 to 90. This clonotype was seen a handful of times. No antigen is known for it. V shed 0 bases and J shed 11 bases, with 25 bases lying between them. Germline V gene data show CDR1 as DFQATT and CDR2 as SNEGSKA (reference sequence). This CDR3 comprises 16 residues. Through a sample-barcoded 5' primer and a J-beta primer mix, a second PCR was run for roughly 6 to 12 cycles. TCRdb processed the 5' RACE reads anew with MiXCR; each CDR3 protein has one entry. Of about 1,600,000 distinct CDR3 sequences listed, about 40% are singletons.

The chain joins TRBV20-1 to TRBJ2-5; the D gene is possibly TRBD1 (5 bases). The sequenced sample consisted of blood. This receptor was obtained from a woman in her late teens or twenties in good health. CDR3 in amino acids: CSARDLYGATTSEQYF. The CDR3 region has the DNA TGCAGTGCTAGAGATCTATATGGGGCTACAACGTCAGAGCAGTACTTC.